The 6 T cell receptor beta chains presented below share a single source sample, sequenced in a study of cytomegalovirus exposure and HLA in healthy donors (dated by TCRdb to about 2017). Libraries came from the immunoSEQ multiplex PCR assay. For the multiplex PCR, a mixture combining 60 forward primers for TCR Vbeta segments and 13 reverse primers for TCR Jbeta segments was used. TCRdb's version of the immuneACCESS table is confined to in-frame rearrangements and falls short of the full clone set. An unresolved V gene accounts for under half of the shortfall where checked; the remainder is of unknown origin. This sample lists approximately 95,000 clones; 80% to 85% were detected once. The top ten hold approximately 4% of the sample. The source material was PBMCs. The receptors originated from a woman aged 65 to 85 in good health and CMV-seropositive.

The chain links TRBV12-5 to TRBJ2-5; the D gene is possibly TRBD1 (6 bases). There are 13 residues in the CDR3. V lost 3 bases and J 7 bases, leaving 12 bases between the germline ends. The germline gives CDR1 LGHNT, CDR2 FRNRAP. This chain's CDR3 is CASGLQQGATQYF. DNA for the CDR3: TGTGCTAGTGGTTTACAACAGGGCGCGACCCAGTACTTC.

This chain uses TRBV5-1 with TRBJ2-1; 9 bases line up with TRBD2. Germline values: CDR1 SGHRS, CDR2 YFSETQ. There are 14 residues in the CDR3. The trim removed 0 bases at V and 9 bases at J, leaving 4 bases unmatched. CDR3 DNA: TGCGCCAGCAGCTTGGGACTAGCGGTTCGTGAGCAGTTCTTC. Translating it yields CASSLGLAVREQFF.

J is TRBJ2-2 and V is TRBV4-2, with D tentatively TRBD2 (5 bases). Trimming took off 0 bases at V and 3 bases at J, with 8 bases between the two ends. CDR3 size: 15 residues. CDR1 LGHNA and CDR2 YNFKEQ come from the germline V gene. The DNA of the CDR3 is TGTGCCAGCAGCCAAGAAGGAGGCCACACCGGGGAGCTGTTTTTT. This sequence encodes CASSQEGGHTGELFF.

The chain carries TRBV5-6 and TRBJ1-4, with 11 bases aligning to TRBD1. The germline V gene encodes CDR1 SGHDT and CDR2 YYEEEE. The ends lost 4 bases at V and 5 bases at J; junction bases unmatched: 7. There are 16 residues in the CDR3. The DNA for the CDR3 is TGTGCCAGCAGCCTGGCGAGGGACAGGGGGAATGAAAAACTGTTTTTT. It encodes CASSLARDRGNEKLFF.

The CDR3 nucleotides are TGTGCCAGAAGCTTGGCCTTTGATGGCAGGGGGCCCTTGGATACGCAGTATTTT. Translation: CARSLAFDGRGPLDTQYF. The V call is TRBV5-3, the J call TRBJ2-3, with 8 bases identical to TRBD1. TRBV5-3 has ORF status, its function being uncertain. The CDR3 contains 18 residues. V trimming: 0 bases; J trimming: 6 bases; junction bases outside the gene matches: 15.

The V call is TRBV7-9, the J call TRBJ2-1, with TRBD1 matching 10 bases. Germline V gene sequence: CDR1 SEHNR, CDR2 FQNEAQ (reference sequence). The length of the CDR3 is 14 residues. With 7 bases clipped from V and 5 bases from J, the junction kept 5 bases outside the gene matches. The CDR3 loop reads CASTRQGANNEQFF. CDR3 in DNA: TGTGCCAGCACAAGACAGGGGGCGAACAATGAGCAGTTCTTC.